Listed below are T cell receptor beta chains from one sample, sequenced in a study of shared clonotypes between healthy human individuals. Sequenced by immunoSEQ multiplex PCR; TCRdb stores in-frame clones only, minus some. The sample lists around 2.1 million clones, 85% to 95% occurring once. Sequenced input: naive CD8+ T cells from PBMCs. These TCRs come from a man between 18 and 29 years old in good health. Some clones in this sample may be carry-over from other donors' samples. Each CDR3 is given with its conserved first and last residue. Fields, in order: D gene, V gene, clone size, J gene, CDR3 protein, CDR3 DNA. The D gene is left open where the match is weak. Rows may omit the clone size; those that give it use once, few, many or a size class.

.,TRBV7-9,.,TRBJ2-2,CASSLSGSTGELFF,TGTGCCAGCAGCTTATCGGGGTCAACCGGGGAGCTGTTTTTT
.,TRBV13,.,TRBJ2-1,CASSLQGRNEQFF,TGTGCCAGCAGCCTTCAGGGTAGAAATGAGCAGTTCTTC
.,TRBV7-8,.,TRBJ2-2,CASSLSGVGPNTGELFF,TGTGCCAGCAGCTTAAGTGGCGTCGGTCCGAACACCGGGGAGCTGTTTTTT
TRBD2,TRBV5-6,.,TRBJ2-5,CASSFERLAGKETQYF,TGTGCCAGCAGCTTCGAAAGACTAGCAGGAAAAGAGACCCAGTACTTC
.,TRBV5-1,once,TRBJ2-2,CASSSTPIPNTGELFF,TGCGCCAGCAGCTCGACCCCCATCCCGAACACCGGGGAGCTGTTTTTT
TRBD1,TRBV28,.,TRBJ2-1,CASSRQGQPNEQFF,TGTGCCAGCAGCCGACAGGGACAACCCAATGAGCAGTTCTTC
.,TRBV5-1,.,TRBJ2-7,CASSQNTYEQYF,TGCGCCAGCAGCCAGAATACGTACGAGCAGTACTTC
.,TRBV30,.,TRBJ1-2,CAWSLGGLRYGYTF,TGTGCCTGGAGTCTCGGGGGGCTGAGGTATGGCTACACCTTC
TRBD2,TRBV7-2,.,TRBJ2-7,CASSLSTSGRYYEQYF,TGTGCCAGCAGCTTATCGACTAGCGGGAGATATTACGAGCAGTACTTC
.,TRBV7-8,.,TRBJ1-2,CASSLVPAQGRNYGYTF,TGTGCCAGCAGCTTAGTCCCGGCGCAAGGGAGAAACTATGGCTACACCTTC
.,TRBV11-2,.,TRBJ2-7,CASSFEGLEQYF,TGTGCCAGCAGCTTCGAAGGGCTCGAGCAGTACTTC
TRBD1,TRBV4-2,.,TRBJ2-1,CASSQETGRRYLGNEQFF,TGTGCCAGCAGCCAAGAGACAGGGCGAAGGTACCTGGGCAATGAGCAGTTCTTC
.,TRBV6-1,.,TRBJ2-7,CASSATTGFNYEQYF,TGTGCCAGCAGTGCTACCACCGGCTTCAACTACGAGCAGTACTTC
TRBD1,TRBV5-5,.,TRBJ2-3,CASSLTGISTDTQYF,TGTGCCAGCAGCCTGACAGGGATTAGCACAGATACGCAGTATTTT
.,TRBV28,.,TRBJ1-1,CASRPVRRGAEHNTEAFF,TGTGCCAGCAGGCCGGTCCGTCGCGGGGCGGAACATAACACTGAAGCTTTCTTT
.,TRBV29-1,.,TRBJ1-1,CSVGGLLQNTEAFF,TGCAGCGTTGGGGGACTGTTGCAGAACACTGAAGCTTTCTTT
.,TRBV27,.,TRBJ1-5,CASSLSGGERNQPQHF,TGTGCCAGCAGTTTATCCGGCGGAGAGAGAAATCAGCCCCAGCATTTT
.,TRBV30,.,TRBJ2-1,CAWSPPNSGNEQFF,TGTGCCTGGAGTCCTCCCAATAGCGGCAATGAGCAGTTCTTC
TRBD2,TRBV6-6,once,TRBJ2-7,CATRGASSYEQYF,TGTGCCACGCGGGGGGCCAGCTCCTACGAGCAGTACTTC
.,TRBV9,once,TRBJ2-3,CASSPWGTDTQYF,TGTGCCAGCAGCCCCTGGGGCACAGATACGCAGTATTTT
TRBD1,TRBV19,.,TRBJ2-3,CASSMQGATDTQYF,TGTGCCAGTAGTATGCAGGGGGCCACAGATACGCAGTATTTT
.,TRBV4-1,.,TRBJ2-5,CASSLILQGTQYF,TGCGCCAGCAGCCTCATCTTACAGGGGACCCAGTACTTC
TRBD1,TRBV13,.,TRBJ2-7,CASSLGGGPTSDEQYF,TGTGCCAGCAGCTTAGGAGGGGGCCCAACTTCGGACGAGCAGTACTTC
.,TRBV30,.,TRBJ2-1,CAWSSHYNEQFF,TGTGCCTGGAGCTCCCACTACAATGAGCAGTTCTTC
TRBD1,TRBV2,.,TRBJ2-7,CASHGQGLKQYF,TGTGCCAGCCATGGACAGGGACTCAAGCAGTACTTC
.,TRBV2,.,TRBJ1-5,CASSEPGSGRQPQHF,TGTGCCAGCAGTGAACCGGGGAGCGGTCGCCAGCCCCAGCATTTT
.,TRBV29-1,.,TRBJ2-7,CSVEGLTDSYEQYF,TGCAGCGTTGAAGGGTTAACCGACTCCTACGAGCAGTACTTC
.,TRBV27,.,TRBJ2-7,CASSFGEKQYF,TGTGCCAGCAGTTTTGGGGAAAAGCAGTACTTC
.,TRBV2,once,TRBJ2-7,CASSEFQGSSYEQYF,TGTGCCAGCAGTGAATTCCAGGGGAGCTCCTACGAGCAGTACTTC
.,TRBV6-6,.,TRBJ2-2,CASSYSKGGIGELFF,TGTGCCAGCAGTTACTCGAAGGGGGGCATAGGGGAGCTGTTTTTT
.,TRBV27,.,TRBJ2-7,CASSSGLSDEQYF,TGTGCCAGCAGTTCAGGGTTGTCCGACGAGCAGTACTTC
TRBD1,TRBV11-1,.,TRBJ2-7,CASSSRTGKPYEQYF,TGTGCCAGCAGCTCCAGGACAGGAAAACCCTACGAGCAGTACTTC
.,TRBV2,.,TRBJ2-7,CASNLYEQYF,TGTGCCAGTAACCTCTACGAGCAGTACTTC
.,TRBV7-2,.,TRBJ2-5,CASSREWSAYQETQYF,TGTGCCAGCAGCCGGGAGTGGAGCGCGTACCAAGAGACCCAGTACTTC
TRBD2,TRBV2,.,TRBJ2-5,CASSLAGGPQETQYF,TGTGCCAGCAGCCTAGCGGGAGGGCCCCAAGAGACCCAGTACTTC
TRBD1,TRBV6-7,.,TRBJ2-1,CASSSRRTGVYNEQFF,TGTGCCAGCAGCTCTAGGAGGACAGGGGTCTACAATGAGCAGTTCTTC
.,TRBV9,.,TRBJ2-1,CASSVLSRDLTEQFF,TGTGCCAGCAGCGTATTGTCGAGGGACCTCACTGAGCAGTTCTTC
.,TRBV27,.,TRBJ1-5,CASSWGPEGNQPQHF,TGTGCCAGCAGTTGGGGCCCTGAGGGCAATCAGCCCCAGCATTTT
.,TRBV21-1,.,TRBJ1-1,CASSKGRGMGLNTEAFF,TGTGCCAGCAGCAAAGGGCGGGGGATGGGCCTGAACACTGAAGCTTTCTTT
TRBD2,TRBV7-9,.,TRBJ2-1,CASSLGTRLAGDRNEQFF,TGTGCCAGCAGCTTAGGTACTCGGCTAGCGGGAGATCGGAATGAGCAGTTCTTC
.,TRBV7-6,.,TRBJ2-3,CASSKISGVTDTQYF,TGTGCCAGCAGCAAAATTTCAGGGGTGACAGATACGCAGTATTTT
TRBD2,TRBV19,.,TRBJ2-3,CASSMFGGRADTQYF,TGTGCCAGTAGTATGTTTGGCGGGAGGGCAGATACGCAGTATTTT
.,TRBV6-6,.,TRBJ2-6,CASTFAPGANVLTF,TGTGCCAGCACCTTCGCCCCTGGGGCCAACGTCCTGACTTTC
.,TRBV7-9,.,TRBJ2-1,CASSSDNEQFF,TGTGCCAGCAGCAGCGACAATGAGCAGTTCTTC
TRBD1,TRBV13,.,TRBJ2-1,CASSLYGTENEQFF,TGTGCCAGCAGCTTATATGGGACAGAGAATGAGCAGTTCTTC
TRBD2,TRBV13,.,TRBJ2-7,CASSASGAGGPSGHEQYF,TGTGCCAGCAGCGCCTCCGGGGCGGGAGGGCCCTCGGGGCACGAGCAGTACTTC
.,TRBV9,.,TRBJ2-1,CASSVGGTSYNEQFF,TGTGCCAGCAGCGTAGGCGGGACGTCCTACAATGAGCAGTTCTTC
TRBD2,TRBV19,.,TRBJ2-7,CASSPAAGGPYEQYF,TGTGCCAGTAGTCCGGCAGCGGGAGGGCCTTACGAGCAGTACTTC
.,TRBV7-9,.,TRBJ2-3,CASSKEGVTDTQYF,TGTGCCAGCAGCAAGGAGGGCGTCACAGATACGCAGTATTTT
TRBD1,TRBV9,.,TRBJ2-1,CASSDRDRLNEQFF,TGTGCCAGCAGCGACCGGGACAGGCTGAATGAGCAGTTCTTC
.,TRBV29-1,.,TRBJ1-4,CSVEGDGTTNEKLFF,TGCAGCGTTGAGGGGGACGGCACAACTAATGAAAAACTGTTTTTT
TRBD1,TRBV7-9,.,TRBJ2-7,CASSRDREQDYEQYF,TGTGCCAGCAGTCGAGACAGGGAGCAGGATTACGAGCAGTACTTC
.,TRBV5-4,.,TRBJ2-7,CASTPQAGLSASEQYF,TGTGCCAGCACCCCTCAAGCAGGTCTATCAGCTAGCGAGCAGTACTTC
TRBD1,TRBV6-6,.,TRBJ2-2,CASSWTGADTGELFF,TGTGCCAGCTCTTGGACAGGGGCAGACACCGGGGAGCTGTTTTTT